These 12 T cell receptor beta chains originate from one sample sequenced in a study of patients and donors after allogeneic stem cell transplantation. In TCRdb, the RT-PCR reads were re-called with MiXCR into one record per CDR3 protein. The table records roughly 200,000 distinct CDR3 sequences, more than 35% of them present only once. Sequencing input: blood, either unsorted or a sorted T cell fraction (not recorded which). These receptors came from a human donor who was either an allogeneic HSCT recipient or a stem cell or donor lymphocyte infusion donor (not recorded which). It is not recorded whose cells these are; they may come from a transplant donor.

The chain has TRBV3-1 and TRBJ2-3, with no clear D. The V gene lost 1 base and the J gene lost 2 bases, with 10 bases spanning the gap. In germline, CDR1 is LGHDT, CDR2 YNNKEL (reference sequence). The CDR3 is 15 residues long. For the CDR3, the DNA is TGTGCCAGCAGCCAAGTTCCGACATTCACAGATACGCAGTATTTT. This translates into CASSQVPTFTDTQYF.

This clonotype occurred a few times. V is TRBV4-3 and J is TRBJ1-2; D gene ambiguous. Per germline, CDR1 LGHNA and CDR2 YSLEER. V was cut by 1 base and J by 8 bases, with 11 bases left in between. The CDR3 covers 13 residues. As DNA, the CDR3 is TGCGCCAGCAGCCAAGCGGGCCTCTGGGGCTACACCTTC. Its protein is CASSQAGLWGYTF.

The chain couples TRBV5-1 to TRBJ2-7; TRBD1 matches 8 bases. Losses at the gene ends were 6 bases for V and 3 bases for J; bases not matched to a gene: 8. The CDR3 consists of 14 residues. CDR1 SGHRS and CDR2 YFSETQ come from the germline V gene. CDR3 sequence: CASKSTGGNYEQYF. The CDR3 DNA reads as TGCGCCAGCAAATCAACAGGGGGAAACTACGAGCAGTACTTC.

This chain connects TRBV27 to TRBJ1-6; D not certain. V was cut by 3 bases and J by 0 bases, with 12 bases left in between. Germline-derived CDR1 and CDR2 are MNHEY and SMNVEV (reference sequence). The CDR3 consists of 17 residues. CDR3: CASSFSRTSSYNSPLHF. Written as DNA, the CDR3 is TGTGCCAGCAGTTTCAGTAGAACCAGCTCCTATAATTCACCCCTCCACTTT.

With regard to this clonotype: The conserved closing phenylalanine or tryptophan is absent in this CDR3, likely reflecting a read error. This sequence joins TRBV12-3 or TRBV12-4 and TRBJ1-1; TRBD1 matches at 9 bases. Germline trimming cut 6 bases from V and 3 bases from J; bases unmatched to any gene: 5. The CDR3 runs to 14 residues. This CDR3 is CASRLDRGDTEAFL. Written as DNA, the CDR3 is TGTGCCAGCAGGCTGGACAGGGGTGACACTGAAGCTTTCTTG.

For the CDR3, the DNA is TGTGCCAGCAGTTACACAGGGGCGTCCCAGCATTTT. Translated: CASSYTGASQHF. This sequence joins TRBV6-2 or TRBV6-3 and TRBJ1-5; TRBD1 aligns across 7 bases. The CDR3 extends over 12 amino acids. J was trimmed by 11 bases and V by 2 bases; bases with no gene match: 3. Germline-derived CDR1 and CDR2 are MNHEY and SVGEGT.

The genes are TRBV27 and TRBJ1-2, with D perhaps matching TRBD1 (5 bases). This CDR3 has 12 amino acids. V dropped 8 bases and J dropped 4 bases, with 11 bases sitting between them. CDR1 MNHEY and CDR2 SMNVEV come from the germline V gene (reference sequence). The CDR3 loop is CASGDRSYGYTF. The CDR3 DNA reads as TGTGCCAGCGGTGACAGAAGCTATGGCTACACCTTC.

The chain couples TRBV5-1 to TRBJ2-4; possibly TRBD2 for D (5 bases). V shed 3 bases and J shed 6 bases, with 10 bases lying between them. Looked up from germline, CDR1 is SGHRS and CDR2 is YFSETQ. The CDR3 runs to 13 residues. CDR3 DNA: TGCGCCAGCAGCTCCAGCGGACGAAACATTCAGTACTTC. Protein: CASSSSGRNIQYF.

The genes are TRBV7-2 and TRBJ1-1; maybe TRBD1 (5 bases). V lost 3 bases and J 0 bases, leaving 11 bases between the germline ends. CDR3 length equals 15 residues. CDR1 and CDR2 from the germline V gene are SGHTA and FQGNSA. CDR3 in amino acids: CASSFGTRLNTEAFF. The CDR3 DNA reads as TGTGCCAGCAGCTTTGGGACCAGACTGAACACTGAAGCTTTCTTT. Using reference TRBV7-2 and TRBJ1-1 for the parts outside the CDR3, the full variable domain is GAGVSQSPSNKVTEKGKDVELRCDPISGHTALYWYRQSLGQGLEFLIYFQGNSAPDKSGLPSDRFSAERTGGSVSTLTIQRTQQEDSAVYLCASSFGTRLNTEAFFGQGTRLTVV.

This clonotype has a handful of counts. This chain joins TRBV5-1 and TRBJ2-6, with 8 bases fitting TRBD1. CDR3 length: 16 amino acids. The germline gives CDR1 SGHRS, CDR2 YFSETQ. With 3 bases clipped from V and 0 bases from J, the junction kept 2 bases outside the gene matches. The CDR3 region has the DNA TGCGCCAGCAGCTACGACAGGGGCTCTGGGGCCAACGTCCTGACTTTC. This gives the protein CASSYDRGSGANVLTF.

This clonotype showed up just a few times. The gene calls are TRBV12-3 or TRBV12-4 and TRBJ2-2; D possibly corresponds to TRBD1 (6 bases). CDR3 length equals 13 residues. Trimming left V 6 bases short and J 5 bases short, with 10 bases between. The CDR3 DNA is TGTGCCAGCAGCGACACAGGGACCGGGGAGCTGTTTTTT. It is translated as CASSDTGTGELFF.

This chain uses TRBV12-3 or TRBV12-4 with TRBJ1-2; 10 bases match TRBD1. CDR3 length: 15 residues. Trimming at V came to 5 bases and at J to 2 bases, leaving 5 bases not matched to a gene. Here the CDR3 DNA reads TGTGCCAGCAGTCGCAAGGGACAGGGGAACTATGGCTACACCTTC. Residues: CASSRKGQGNYGYTF.